This is a list of T cell receptor beta chains from one sample in a study of control samples from healthy donors and cancer patients. TCRdb's table, derived via immunoSEQ multiplex PCR, lists solely in-frame clones and lacks some. The repertoire consists of 20,000 or so clones, with around 85% occurring once and the leading ten covering about 38%. What was sequenced was PBMCs. These receptors were collected from a man in his fifties or sixties with head and neck cancer. Both conserved end residues are part of each CDR3. D genes are given only for firm matches. Clone size is given for some rows only: seen once, a few or many times, or a class if the clone is expanded.

abundance,v_gene,d_gene,j_gene,CDR3nt,CDR3aa
medium-sized,TRBV2,TRBD2,TRBJ2-1,TGTGCCAGCAGTGAAGCCATGGGGACTAGCGGGAGTCCCCTATACAATGAGCAGTTCTTC,CASSEAMGTSGSPLYNEQFF
NA,TRBV5-1,NA,TRBJ1-6,TGCGCCAGCAGCCAGCGCGGAGGGGATTCCAATTCACCCCTCCACTTT,CASSQRGGDSNSPLHF
NA,TRBV15,NA,TRBJ1-1,TGTGCCACCAGCGTAAGTGGGGGGGGCACTGAAGCTTTCTTT,CATSVSGGGTEAFF
NA,TRBV10-3,NA,TRBJ2-5,TGTGCCATCAGTGACCAAGCTAGCAACTGGGAGACCCAGTACTTC,CAISDQASNWETQYF
NA,TRBV4-1,TRBD1,TRBJ1-5,TGCGCCAGCAGCCAAGATCAGAGGACAGGAGCGCAGCCCCAGCATTTT,CASSQDQRTGAQPQHF
NA,TRBV30,NA,TRBJ1-2,TGTGCCTGGAGTGTTGAAGGTCTCACCCCCTACACCTTC,CAWSVEGLTPYTF
NA,TRBV11-2,NA,TRBJ2-7,TGTGCCAGCAGCTCCCCAGCGGAGGCCTACGAGCAGTACTTC,CASSSPAEAYEQYF
NA,TRBV2,TRBD1,TRBJ2-5,TGTGCCAGCAGCGTGACAGGGCCCCAAGAGACCCAGTACTTC,CASSVTGPQETQYF
NA,TRBV19,NA,TRBJ1-5,TGTGCCAGTATCCTTAGGGGACACAGCTTTGATCAGCCCCAGCATTTT,CASILRGHSFDQPQHF
NA,TRBV18,NA,TRBJ2-2,TGTGCCAGCTCACCGCGGGACAGGACTAGCTCCTCCGGGGAGCTGTTTTTT,CASSPRDRTSSSGELFF
NA,TRBV7-3,NA,TRBJ2-1,TGTGCCAGCAGCTTAAATCAGGACAATGAGCAGTTCTTC,CASSLNQDNEQFF
few,TRBV5-8,NA,TRBJ1-5,TGTGCCAGCAGCCCCGTGTATCAGCCCCAGCATTTT,CASSPVYQPQHF
NA,TRBV11-2,NA,TRBJ2-1,TGTGCCAGCAGCATTTGGACAGTTTACAATGAGCAGTTCTTC,CASSIWTVYNEQFF
NA,TRBV7-9,NA,TRBJ2-3,TGTGCCAGCAGCCCTGGGGGAGTAGGGCCCACAGATACGCAGTATTTT,CASSPGGVGPTDTQYF
NA,TRBV5-6,TRBD1,TRBJ1-5,TGTGCCAGCAGCGTACGACAGGGGGCGGCCCAGCATTTT,CASSVRQGAAQHF
NA,TRBV5-5,NA,TRBJ1-3,TGTGCCAGCAGCCCCTCTACAGGGCCCTCTGGAAACACCATATATTTT,CASSPSTGPSGNTIYF
once,TRBV11-3,TRBD2,TRBJ2-1,TGTGCCAGCAGCTCCGGAGCGGGACTCGGCAATGAGCAGTTCTTC,CASSSGAGLGNEQFF
NA,TRBV18,NA,TRBJ1-2,TGTGCCAGCTCACCCCGGACCGTAATAGACTATGGCTACACCTTC,CASSPRTVIDYGYTF
NA,TRBV5-1,TRBD2,TRBJ2-1,TGCGCCAGCAGCCCGGGACTAGCCTCGGGGCATGAGCAGTTCTTC,CASSPGLASGHEQFF
NA,TRBV9,NA,TRBJ1-5,TGTGCCAGCAGCTCCGGCAATCAGCCCCAGCATTTT,CASSSGNQPQHF
NA,TRBV7-8,NA,TRBJ2-4,TGTGCCAGCAGCCAGAGGGAAAACATTCAGTACTTC,CASSQRENIQYF
NA,TRBV6-1,TRBD2,TRBJ2-2,TGTGCCAGCAGTGAATTAGCGGGAGGGGCGAACACCGGGGAGCTGTTTTTT,CASSELAGGANTGELFF
few,TRBV10-2,TRBD2,TRBJ2-5,TGCGCCAGCAGTGAAAGCCCCCGGACTAGTAGACAAGAGACCCAGTACTTC,CASSESPRTSRQETQYF
NA,TRBV5-1,NA,TRBJ2-3,TGCGCCAGCAGCCCAGGAAGGGATGTCGTCCCTAGGGATACGCAGTATTTT,CASSPGRDVVPRDTQYF
NA,TRBV6-5,NA,TRBJ2-3,TGTGCCAGCAGCCTGCTAGGGGAGCAGACAGATACGCAGTATTTT,CASSLLGEQTDTQYF
NA,TRBV5-1,NA,TRBJ1-2,TGCGCCAGCAGCTTGCTTGGTATTGTGGACTATGGCTACACCTTC,CASSLLGIVDYGYTF
NA,TRBV28,NA,TRBJ2-3,TGTGCCAGCAGTTTATGGGCAGTTCCCAGCACAGATACGCAGTATTTT,CASSLWAVPSTDTQYF
NA,TRBV7-3,TRBD1,TRBJ2-1,TGTGCCAGCAGCCTTGGGGGACAGGGGGCCTACAATGAGCAGTTCTTC,CASSLGGQGAYNEQFF
NA,TRBV5-5,NA,TRBJ2-2,TGTGCCAGCAGCTTGGAGTGGGGAGGGGAGCTGTTTTTT,CASSLEWGGELFF
NA,TRBV10-3,NA,TRBJ1-1,TGTGCCATCAGTGAGTCGCCGAATCTGAACACTGAGGCTTTCTTT,CAISESPNLNTEAFF
NA,TRBV11-2,NA,TRBJ2-6,TGTGCCAGCAGCTTACGATCAGTCGGGGCCAACGTCCTGACTTTC,CASSLRSVGANVLTF
NA,TRBV3-1/TRBV3-2,NA,TRBJ1-6,TGTGCCAGCAGCCCCCAGGCTAATAATTCACCCCTCCACTTT,CASSPQANNSPLHF
NA,TRBV5-1,TRBD1,TRBJ1-4,TGCGCCAGCAGACCCCTGGGACAGGACCTAAATGAAAAACTGTTTTTT,CASRPLGQDLNEKLFF
NA,TRBV3-1/TRBV3-2,NA,TRBJ1-5,TGTGCCAGCAGCCCTGACCCAAATCAGCCCCAGCATTTT,CASSPDPNQPQHF
NA,TRBV7-6,NA,TRBJ2-3,TGTGCCAGCAGCTTAGGCCCAGCGGCTAGCACAGATACGCAGTATTTT,CASSLGPAASTDTQYF
NA,TRBV5-5,TRBD2,TRBJ2-5,TGTGCCAGCAGCCCCGAGGGACTAGCGGGAGAGACCCAGTACTTC,CASSPEGLAGETQYF
NA,TRBV6-2/TRBV6-3,NA,TRBJ1-2,TGTGCCAGCAGCGGAGGCCTTGGGTCAGGCGGCTACACCTTC,CASSGGLGSGGYTF
NA,TRBV14,NA,TRBJ1-1,TGTGCCAGCAGCCTAACAGGCGTTGACACTGAAGCTTTCTTT,CASSLTGVDTEAFF
NA,TRBV6-5,TRBD1,TRBJ1-3,TGTGCCAGCAGACTGGACAGGACCTCTGGAAACACCATATATTTT,CASRLDRTSGNTIYF
once,TRBV15,TRBD1,TRBJ1-5,TGTGCCACCAGCCGGGGGACAGGGGTTTCACGCGGTCAGCCCCAGCATTTT,CATSRGTGVSRGQPQHF
NA,TRBV30,NA,TRBJ2-7,TGTGCCTGGAACCGGTGGCCGGACGAGCAGTACTTC,CAWNRWPDEQYF
NA,TRBV20-1,NA,TRBJ2-1,TGCAGTGCCGGACTCCTGGAGCAGTTCTTC,CSAGLLEQFF
NA,TRBV16,NA,TRBJ1-2,TGTGCCAGCAGCCTCGGGAGCGGCTACACCTTC,CASSLGSGYTF
NA,TRBV7-8,TRBD2,TRBJ2-2,TGTGCCAGCAGCCCTGTAGCGGGAGGGACCGCCGGGGAGCTGTTTTTT,CASSPVAGGTAGELFF
NA,TRBV5-6,NA,TRBJ1-6,TGTGCCAGCAGCGCACAGATCCTTTCTAGGAATTCACCCCTCCACTTT,CASSAQILSRNSPLHF
NA,TRBV7-8,NA,TRBJ2-7,TGTGCCAGCAGCCCGGGACCGGGGACCTACGAGCAGTACTTC,CASSPGPGTYEQYF
NA,TRBV19,NA,TRBJ1-6,TGTGCCAGTAGCGGACAGAGCTCCTATAATTCACCCCTCCACTTT,CASSGQSSYNSPLHF
NA,TRBV7-8,NA,TRBJ2-2,TGTGCCAGCAGCCGACGGCGGAACCCTTCGTGGAACACCGGGGAGCTGTTTTTT,CASSRRRNPSWNTGELFF
NA,TRBV10-3,NA,TRBJ2-7,TGTGCCATCAAGGCTTCCAGCGACGAGCAGTACTTC,CAIKASSDEQYF
NA,TRBV5-1,NA,TRBJ2-3,TGCGCCAGCAGCTTAAGGGGGCGGGAGCAAGATACGCAGTATTTT,CASSLRGREQDTQYF
few,TRBV7-2,TRBD1,TRBJ1-1,TGTGCCAGCAGCTTGGGGACAGGGGGATTATCTGAAGCTTTCTTT,CASSLGTGGLSEAFF
few,TRBV4-1,NA,TRBJ1-4,TGCGCCAGCAGCCATGGCCGGGACAACCGCAATGAAAAACTGTTTTTT,CASSHGRDNRNEKLFF
few,TRBV5-1,NA,TRBJ2-7,TGCGCCAGCAGCCCTACTCCAACGTCCTACGAGCAGTACTTC,CASSPTPTSYEQYF
NA,TRBV19,NA,TRBJ2-2,TGTGCCAGTAGTATAGGACACACCGGGGAGCTGTTTTTT,CASSIGHTGELFF
NA,TRBV3-1/TRBV3-2,NA,TRBJ2-3,TGTGCCAGCAGCCCCTACATTGGCGTCGGCACAGATACGCAGTATTTT,CASSPYIGVGTDTQYF
NA,TRBV2,TRBD1,TRBJ1-4,TGTGCCAGCAGTGTGGACGGGACAGGGTTTGAAAAACTGTTTTTT,CASSVDGTGFEKLFF
NA,TRBV5-1,TRBD1,TRBJ2-5,TGCGCCAGCAGCCAGGGACAGGTGAAAGAGACCCAGTACTTC,CASSQGQVKETQYF
NA,TRBV10-3,TRBD1,TRBJ1-2,TGTGCCATCAGTGGAATGACAGGGGGCTACTATGGCTACACCTTC,CAISGMTGGYYGYTF
NA,TRBV28,NA,TRBJ1-2,TGTGCCAGCAGTCTCGAAGGCTATGGCTACACCTTC,CASSLEGYGYTF